Listed below are T cell receptor beta chains from one sample, sequenced in a study of T cell repertoires in cytomegalovirus infection. MiXCR, run by TCRdb on the reads, gives a single entry per CDR3 protein. The repertoire holds approximately 990,000 distinct CDR3 sequences, with around 30% as singletons. These receptors have no identified antigens. Sequencing was performed on cultured CD8+ T cells from PBMCs, taken from culture after CMV antigen stimulation. The receptors stem from a human donor in good health (CMV status not recorded). Some clones in this sample may be carry-over from other donors' samples. Both conserved end residues are part of each CDR3. Each record gives: CDR3 length, J gene, clone size, D gene, V gene, CDR3 protein, CDR3 DNA. A D gene is named only where the DNA matches it firmly. Some rows mark clone size as missing; the rest say once, few, many or name a class of expanded clone.

15 TRBJ2-1 - TRBD2 TRBV7-8 CASSVRGGSYNEQFF TGTGCCAGCAGCGTCCGGGGGGGCAGCTACAATGAGCAGTTCTTC
12 TRBJ2-1 - - TRBV29-1 CSVDSGYHEQFF TGCAGCGTTGACTCAGGTTACCATGAGCAGTTCTTC
12 TRBJ1-1 few - TRBV19 CASKGRNTEAFF TGTGCCAGTAAGGGGAGGAACACTGAAGCTTTCTTT
14 TRBJ1-1 - - TRBV28 CASSLTASDTEAFF TGTGCCAGCAGTTTAACGGCTTCAGACACTGAAGCTTTCTTT
12 TRBJ2-1 many TRBD1 TRBV12-3/TRBV12-4 CASSSPDRVEFF TGTGCCAGCAGTTCTCCGGACAGGGTGGAGTTCTTC
12 TRBJ2-1 - - TRBV29-1 CSVAPSGNEQFF TGCAGCGTTGCACCGTCCGGGAATGAGCAGTTCTTC
17 TRBJ1-2 - TRBD1 TRBV7-8 CASSLVPGQAKINDYTF TGTGCCAGCAGCTTAGTTCCGGGACAGGCAAAAATTAATGACTACACCTTC
13 TRBJ2-7 - TRBD1 TRBV7-9 CASRGQGTDEQYF TGTGCCAGCAGGGGACAGGGAACGGACGAGCAGTACTTC
13 TRBJ1-1 many - TRBV12-5 CASGLGGYTEAFF TGTGCTAGTGGTTTGGGGGGTTACACTGAAGCTTTCTTT
14 TRBJ2-5 few - TRBV27 CASSLRRLGETQYF TGTGCCAGCAGTTTACGCAGGTTGGGGGAGACCCAGTACTTC
16 TRBJ2-7 few TRBD2 TRBV7-9 CASSLGTWGGSYEQYF TGTGCCAGCAGCTTAGGAACGTGGGGGGGATCCTACGAGCAGTACTTC
15 TRBJ1-5 few - TRBV2 CASRVGDRHNQPQHF TGTGCCAGCAGAGTGGGGGACCGACACAATCAGCCCCAGCATTTT
13 TRBJ1-6 - - TRBV12-3/TRBV12-4 CASSWQSNSPLHF TGTGCCAGCAGTTGGCAGTCTAATTCACCCCTCCACTTT
13 TRBJ1-1 - - TRBV27 CASSFGLNAEAFF TGTGCCAGCAGTTTCGGACTGAACGCTGAAGCTTTCTTT
18 TRBJ1-5 few TRBD1 TRBV19 CASSLGQAGAYSNQPQHF TGTGCCAGTAGCCTTGGACAGGCGGGGGCTTATAGCAATCAGCCCCAGCATTTT
15 TRBJ2-1 few TRBD2 TRBV7-9 CASSLGLAGFDEQFF TGTGCCAGCAGCTTAGGCCTAGCGGGGTTCGATGAGCAGTTCTTC
14 TRBJ2-5 - TRBD1 TRBV7-1 CASHRGTLQETQYF TGTGCCAGCCACAGGGGGACTCTCCAAGAGACCCAGTACTTC
15 TRBJ1-4 - TRBD1 TRBV10-3 CAISNQGAGDEKLFF TGTGCCATCAGCAACCAGGGGGCTGGGGACGAAAAACTGTTTTTT
14 TRBJ1-5 - - TRBV6-1 CASSESGESQPQHF TGTGCCAGCAGTGAATCAGGGGAAAGTCAGCCCCAGCATTTT
16 TRBJ2-1 few TRBD2 TRBV6-5 CASSSIGLAGVDEQFF TGTGCCAGCAGTTCTATAGGACTAGCGGGGGTCGATGAGCAGTTCTTC
18 TRBJ2-6 - - TRBV28 CASSIKDSPFSGANVLTF TGTGCCAGCAGCATAAAAGATTCTCCTTTCTCTGGGGCCAACGTCCTGACTTTC
14 TRBJ1-6 - - TRBV4-1 CASSQHTGNSPLHF TGCGCCAGCAGCCAGCATACAGGGAATTCACCCCTCCACTTT
14 TRBJ2-5 - - TRBV7-9 CASSSSQVQETQYF TGTGCCAGCAGCTCCAGCCAGGTGCAAGAGACCCAGTACTTC
12 TRBJ1-2 - TRBD1 TRBV29-1 CSVAGTGLGYTF TGCAGCGTTGCCGGGACAGGACTTGGCTACACCTTC
12 TRBJ1-5 - - TRBV27 CASTLINQPQHF TGTGCCAGCACCCTGATTAATCAGCCCCAGCATTTT
17 TRBJ1-1 - TRBD1 TRBV5-8 CASNNADRDTLNGKAFF TGTGCCAGCAACAATGCGGACAGGGACACCCTGAACGGCAAAGCTTTCTTT
14 TRBJ2-7 many - TRBV4-1 CASSGTSWDYEQYF TGCGCCAGCAGCGGGACTTCTTGGGACTACGAGCAGTACTTC
15 TRBJ2-1 once - TRBV10-3 CVISDLWRSYNEQFF TGTGTCATCAGTGATTTGTGGCGGTCCTACAATGAGCAGTTCTTC
15 TRBJ1-1 - - TRBV5-1 CASSLVAPPDTEAFF TGCGCCAGCAGCTTGGTAGCCCCACCGGACACTGAAGCTTTCTTT
17 TRBJ2-3 - TRBD2 TRBV7-6 CASSLGGAGGPSDTQYF TGTGCCAGCAGCTTAGGGGGAGCGGGGGGGCCCTCAGATACGCAGTATTTT
21 TRBJ2-6 many TRBD2 TRBV7-6 CASSLREAGSKFVSSHNVLTF TGTGCCAGCAGCTTACGGGAGGCGGGGTCCAAGTTTGTTTCCTCCCACAACGTCCTGACTTTC
14 TRBJ2-2 - - TRBV7-6 CASSLPLPTGELFF TGTGCCAGCAGCTTACCCCTCCCCACCGGGGAGCTGTTTTTT
15 TRBJ1-2 - - TRBV12-3/TRBV12-4 CASGGLQKNGVGYTF TGTGCCAGCGGGGGACTCCAGAAGAATGGGGTTGGCTACACCTTC
16 TRBJ2-3 - TRBD2 TRBV7-8 CASSLGIAGVAGTQYF TGTGCCAGCAGCTTAGGAATAGCGGGGGTCGCGGGAACGCAGTATTTT
14 TRBJ2-1 - - TRBV7-9 CASSSIPDRYEQFF TGTGCCAGCAGCTCTATCCCTGACAGATATGAGCAGTTCTTC
16 TRBJ1-2 - - TRBV6-1 CASSPTFLTAVYGYTF TGTGCCAGCAGTCCAACCTTCCTGACAGCCGTGTATGGCTACACCTTC
12 TRBJ2-2 many - TRBV6-5 CASSPEAGELFF TGTGCCAGCAGCCCCGAGGCCGGGGAGCTGTTTTTT
14 TRBJ2-2 - - TRBV7-6 CASSLARDIGELFF TGTGCCAGCAGCTTAGCCAGGGATATCGGGGAGCTGTTTTTT
14 TRBJ1-2 - TRBD1 TRBV20-1 CSARVGTDGYGYTF TGCAGTGCTAGAGTAGGGACAGACGGCTATGGCTACACCTTC
15 TRBJ2-4 - - TRBV6-2/TRBV6-3 CASSPPGRAKNIQYF TGTGCCAGCAGCCCGCCTGGGAGAGCCAAAAACATTCAGTACTTC
13 TRBJ1-2 few - TRBV7-8 CASSFRQDYGYTF TGTGCCAGCAGCTTCCGGCAGGACTATGGCTACACCTTC
17 TRBJ2-1 few - TRBV10-3 CAISSHPAGPRGNEQFF TGTGCCATCAGTTCCCATCCCGCAGGTCCGAGGGGCAATGAGCAGTTCTTC
14 TRBJ2-1 - - TRBV5-1 CASRGGRGINEQFF TGCGCCAGCCGCGGAGGGCGCGGGATTAATGAGCAGTTCTTC
14 TRBJ2-7 - - TRBV10-2 CASSEFKSLYEQYF TGCGCCAGCAGTGAGTTTAAAAGTCTCTACGAGCAGTACTTC
18 TRBJ2-7 - TRBD1 TRBV6-6 CASSYQAAGTGGGYEQYF TGTGCCAGCAGTTACCAAGCCGCCGGGACAGGGGGAGGCTACGAGCAGTACTTC